The rows below give T cell receptor beta chains drawn from one sample of a study of blood T cell repertoires in COVID-19. The assay was immunoSEQ multiplex PCR, and TCRdb's table has in-frame clones only and misses some. The data contain roughly 120,000 clones, 90% of them singletons. Sequenced: peripheral blood. The receptor set was obtained from a woman aged 60-75 years with COVID-19, enrolled during active disease. CDR3s include the opening cysteine and the closing phenylalanine or tryptophan. A D gene is named only where the DNA matches it firmly. Where a row states a size, it is once, few, many or the class of an expanded clone; other rows omit it.

d_call | clone_size | j_call | v_call | cdr3_nt | cdr3_aa
NA | NA | TRBJ1-2 | TRBV2 | TGTGCCAGCAGGTCAACCGGGACTCTAAGTGGTTACACCTTC | CASRSTGTLSGYTF
TRBD1 | NA | TRBJ2-5 | TRBV19 | TGTGCCAGTAGTATCCAGGGGGCGAAAGAGACCCAGTACTTC | CASSIQGAKETQYF
TRBD1 | NA | TRBJ2-7 | TRBV29-1 | TGCAGCGGCACCAGGGGGCACTCCTACGAGCAGTACTTC | CSGTRGHSYEQYF
NA | NA | TRBJ1-6 | TRBV3-1/TRBV3-2 | TGTGCCAGCAGCCAAGGGACTCTGCCCGGTTCACCCCTCCACTTT | CASSQGTLPGSPLHF
NA | NA | TRBJ2-5 | TRBV27 | TGTGCCAGCAGCCGATCGGACAGCACGGAGACCCAGTACTTC | CASSRSDSTETQYF
NA | few | TRBJ1-1 | TRBV7-3 | TGTGCCAGCAGCTTAAGGCGGGAGAACACTGAAGCTTTCTTT | CASSLRRENTEAFF
TRBD1 | NA | TRBJ2-3 | TRBV5-1 | TGCGCCAGCAGCTTGGCAGGGACAGGACCAGATACGCAGTATTTT | CASSLAGTGPDTQYF
TRBD1 | NA | TRBJ1-2 | TRBV2 | TGTGCCAGTGTCTTCGCCGGACAGGACTATGGCTACACCTTC | CASVFAGQDYGYTF
TRBD2 | NA | TRBJ2-3 | TRBV3-1/TRBV3-2 | TGTGCCAGCAGCCAAGGGCGGGGGGGCGCAGATACGCAGTATTTT | CASSQGRGGADTQYF
TRBD1 | NA | TRBJ1-6 | TRBV9 | TGTGCCAGCAGCGGCGGGACAGTTAATTCACCCCTCCACTTT | CASSGGTVNSPLHF